This record covers a single T cell receptor beta chain. Its matching antigen is unknown. CDR1 MNHEY and CDR2 SMNVEV come from the germline V gene (reference sequence). This CDR3 spans 16 amino acids. The ends were cut back, 5 bases at V and 6 bases at J, with 17 bases in the middle. These data belong to a study of Ad26.COV2.S vaccination and SARS-CoV-2 variants. Treatment given: approximately 18 received Ad26.COV2.S at low or high dose, single or two shots; about five received placebo; per-sample allocation not given. Vaccine and placebo recipients were sampled on day 63 after the first injection. An adult donor aged 18-55 years was enrolled in Boston. Assay: immunoSEQ multiplex PCR; the TCRdb copy retains only in-frame clones and omits some. The sample shows 450,000 to 550,000 clones, 70% to 90% of them seen only once. Findings of the study overall: Measurements of TCR breadth and depth may have given underestimates of the total T cell responses. Considerable breadth of spike-specific CD8+ and CD4+ T cell responses has reportedly been documented following vaccination.

The V call is TRBV27, the J call TRBJ1-6; the D gene is possibly TRBD1 (6 bases). This receptor was taken from a person between 18 and 59 years old who received the Ad26.COV2.S COVID-19 vaccine or a placebo. The sequenced sample was peripheral blood, obtained in a trial of Ad26.COV2.S vaccine versus placebo. The CDR3 DNA reads TGTGCCAGCAGTACAAAACGAGACAGGTTTAATTCACCCCTCCACTTT. Its translation: CASSTKRDRFNSPLHF.